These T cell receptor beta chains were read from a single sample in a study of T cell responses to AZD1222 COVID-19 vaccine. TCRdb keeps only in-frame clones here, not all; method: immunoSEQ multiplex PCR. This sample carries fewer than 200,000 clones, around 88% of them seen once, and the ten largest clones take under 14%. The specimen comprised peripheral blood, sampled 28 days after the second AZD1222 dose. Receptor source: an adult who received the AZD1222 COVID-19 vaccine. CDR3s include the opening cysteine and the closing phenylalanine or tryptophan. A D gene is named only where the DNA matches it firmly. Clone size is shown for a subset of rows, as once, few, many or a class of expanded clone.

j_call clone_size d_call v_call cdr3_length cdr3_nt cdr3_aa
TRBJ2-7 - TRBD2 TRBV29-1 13 TGCAGCGTTGAACCGCCGGGGGGCTACGAGCAGTACTTC CSVEPPGGYEQYF
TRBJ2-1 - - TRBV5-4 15 TGTGCCAGCACTACCCACGTAAACTCCTACAATGAGCAGTTCTTC CASTTHVNSYNEQFF
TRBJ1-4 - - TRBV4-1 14 TGCGCCAGCAGCCCTTCACGAACCAGGGGAAAACTGTTTTTT CASSPSRTRGKLFF
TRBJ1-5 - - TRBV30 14 TGTGCCTGGACTACATTGGGGGCTTTTGGTCCCCAGCATTTT CAWTTLGAFGPQHF
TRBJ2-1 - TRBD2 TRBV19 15 TGTGCCAGTAGTATCGACCTAGCGGACTACAATGAGCAGTTCTTC CASSIDLADYNEQFF
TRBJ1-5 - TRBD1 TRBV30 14 TGTGCCTGGAGAAGGCCAGGGGGTAATCAGCCCCAGCATTTT CAWRRPGGNQPQHF
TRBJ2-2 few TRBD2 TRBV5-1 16 TGCGCCAGCAGCTTGGACGGGAGGGCGAACACCGGGGAGCTGTTTTTT CASSLDGRANTGELFF
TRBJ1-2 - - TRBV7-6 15 TGTGCCAGCAGCTTAGTTGACGCAGCTAACTATGGCTACACCTTC CASSLVDAANYGYTF
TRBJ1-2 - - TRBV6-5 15 TGTGCCAGCAGTTTAAACATGAGGGGGTTCTATGGCTACACCTTC CASSLNMRGFYGYTF
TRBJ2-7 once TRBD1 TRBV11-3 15 TGTGCCAGCAGCTTAGATGGGCAGGGGGTCTACGAGCAGTACTTC CASSLDGQGVYEQYF
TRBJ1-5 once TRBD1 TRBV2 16 TGTGCCAGCAGCCGATCCACCGGGACAGGGGCTCAGCCCCAGCATTTT CASSRSTGTGAQPQHF
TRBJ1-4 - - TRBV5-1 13 TGCGCCAGCAAGGGTACTTCTAATGAAAAACTGTTTTTT CASKGTSNEKLFF
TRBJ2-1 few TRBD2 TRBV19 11 TGTGCCAGTAACACAGCGGGGGGTCTGTTCTTC CASNTAGGLFF
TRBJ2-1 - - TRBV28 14 TGTGCCAGCAGTTTAGTTGGCAGGGGAAATGAGCAGTTCTTC CASSLVGRGNEQFF
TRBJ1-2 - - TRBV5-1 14 TGCGCCAGCAGCTTGAGGCGGGCAGGGAAAGGCTACACCTTC CASSLRRAGKGYTF
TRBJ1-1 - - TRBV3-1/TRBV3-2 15 TGTGCCAGCAGCCCTCGACGGATTATGAACACTGAAGCTTTCTTT CASSPRRIMNTEAFF
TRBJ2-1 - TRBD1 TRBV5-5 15 TGTGCCAGCAGCTTACCGGGACAGGGTGCCGGTGAGCAGTTCTTC CASSLPGQGAGEQFF
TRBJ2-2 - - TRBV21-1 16 TGTGCCAGCAGCAAACGGGGCCGAACGAACACCGGGGAGCTGTTTTTT CASSKRGRTNTGELFF
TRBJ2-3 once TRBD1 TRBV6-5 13 TGTGCCAGCAGTTCCGACAGGGGAGATACGCAGTATTTT CASSSDRGDTQYF
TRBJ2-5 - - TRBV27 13 TGTGCCAGCAGTACGTACAGGGAAGAGACCCAGTACTTC CASSTYREETQYF
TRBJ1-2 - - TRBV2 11 TGTGCCAGCGGCACACTCTATGGCTACACCTTC CASGTLYGYTF
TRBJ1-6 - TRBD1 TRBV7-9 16 TGTGCCAGCAGCTTCCGGGACAGATATTATAATTCACCCCTCCACTTT CASSFRDRYYNSPLHF
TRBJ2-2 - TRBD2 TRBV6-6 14 TGTGCCAGCAGAGGGACTAGCGGTACCGGGGAGCTGTTTTTT CASRGTSGTGELFF
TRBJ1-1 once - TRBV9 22 TGTGCCAGCAGCCTCTATAAGGGACAACGATTCATTTTTGGAAACTCGAACACTGAAGCTTTCTTT CASSLYKGQRFIFGNSNTEAFF
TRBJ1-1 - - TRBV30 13 TGTGCCTGGAGTGTTGGGTGGAACACTGAAGCTTTCTTT CAWSVGWNTEAFF
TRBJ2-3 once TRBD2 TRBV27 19 TGTGCCAGCAGTTTAAGGGCACGAGGCGGGGGGGCCGGCACAGATACGCAGTATTTT CASSLRARGGGAGTDTQYF
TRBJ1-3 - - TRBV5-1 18 TGCGCCAGCAGCTTGACCCTACACGGGACAAATCCAAGAAACACCATATATTTT CASSLTLHGTNPRNTIYF
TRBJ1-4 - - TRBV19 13 TGTGCCAGCCGCACCGAGGGCGGTGAAAAACTGTTTTTT CASRTEGGEKLFF
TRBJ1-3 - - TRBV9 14 TGTGCCAGCAGCGTAGCTGGGACTGGAAACACCATATATTTT CASSVAGTGNTIYF
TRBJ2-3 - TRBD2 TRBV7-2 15 TGTGCCAGCAGCTTATCTAGCGGGTACACAGATACGCAGTATTTT CASSLSSGYTDTQYF
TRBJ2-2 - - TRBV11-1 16 TGTGCCAGCAGCTTAGATAGGGTCGAGAACACCGGGGAGCTGTTTTTT CASSLDRVENTGELFF
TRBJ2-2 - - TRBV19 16 TGTGCCAGTAGAAAGGAGTCAGGGGGGAGCACCGGGGAGCTGTTTTTT CASRKESGGSTGELFF
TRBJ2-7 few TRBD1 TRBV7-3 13 TGTGCCAGCAGCTTAACTAGGGGGCTCGAGCAGTACTTC CASSLTRGLEQYF
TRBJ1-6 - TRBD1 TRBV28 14 TGTGCCATAGGGGGCAGAAACTATAATTCACCCCTCCACTTT CAIGGRNYNSPLHF
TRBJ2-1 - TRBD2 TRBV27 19 TGTGCCAGCAGTTCGGTTCAGCGGGGGGCCGCGTTCTCCTACAATGAGCAGTTCTTC CASSSVQRGAAFSYNEQFF
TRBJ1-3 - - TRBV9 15 TGTGCCAGCAGCCCCCGTCTTAGTCCTGGAAACACCATATATTTT CASSPRLSPGNTIYF
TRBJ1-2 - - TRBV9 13 TGTGCCAGCAGGAAGGGCGGCAGCTATGGCTACACCTTC CASRKGGSYGYTF